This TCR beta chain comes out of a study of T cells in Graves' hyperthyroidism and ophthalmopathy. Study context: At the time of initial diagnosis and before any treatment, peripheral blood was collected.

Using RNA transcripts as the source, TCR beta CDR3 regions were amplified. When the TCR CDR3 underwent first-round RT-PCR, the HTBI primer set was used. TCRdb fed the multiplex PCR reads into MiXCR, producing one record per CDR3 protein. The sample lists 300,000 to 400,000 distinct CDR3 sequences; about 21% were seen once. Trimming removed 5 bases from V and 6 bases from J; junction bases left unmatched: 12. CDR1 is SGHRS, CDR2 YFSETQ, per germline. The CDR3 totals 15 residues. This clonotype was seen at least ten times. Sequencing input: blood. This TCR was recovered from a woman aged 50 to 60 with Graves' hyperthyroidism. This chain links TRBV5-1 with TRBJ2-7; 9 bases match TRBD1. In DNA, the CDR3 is TGCGCCAGCAGTCCTAACTCCGGACAGGGGTTCGAGCAGTACTTC. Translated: CASSPNSGQGFEQYF.